This entry is about one T cell receptor beta chain. Its antigen specificity is not known. There are no base qualities to consult, and no much larger clone falls within one base. The data belong to a study of OX40 agonist ivuxolimab in advanced cancers. Background on the whole study: Ivuxolimab, which targeted the costimulatory receptor OX40 (CD134), was an agonistic, fully human IgG2 monoclonal antibody. Intravenous ivuxolimab was administered to patients every 2 weeks at six dose levels: 0.01, 0.1, 0.3, 1.5, 3 and 10 mg/kg. Of the roughly 52 dose-escalation patients, hepatocellular carcinoma was present in about 20, melanoma in some 15, renal cell carcinoma in 9 and head and neck cancer in 9. In the dose-escalation cohort, roughly four fifths of patients were male, and the mean age was approximately 64 years, with a range of roughly 20 to 79. Patients were allowed to have had prior anti-PD-1, anti-PD-L1 or anti-CTLA-4 therapy, and approximately 43% of the dose-escalation patients had previously received checkpoint inhibitors. Three dose-escalation patients achieved partial responses, one with hepatocellular carcinoma and two with cutaneous melanoma. The point of sequencing TCRbeta in the periphery was to test whether ivuxolimab changed TCR sequence diversity and drove clonal T-cell expansion. The paper reports the monotherapy dose-escalation portion (N of about 50 patients) of the phase I ivuxolimab trial.

Genomic DNA was isolated from the sorted cells so that the TCRbeta CDR3 region could be sequenced. The immunoSEQ Assay was used for sequencing of TCRbeta CDR3 regions. As stored in TCRdb, this immuneACCESS dataset retains in-frame rearrangements with V and J assigned. A fraction of the clones does not appear; measured against another copy, unresolved V genes explain less than half of the discrepancy, and the remainder lacks a known reason. This sample comprises tens of thousands of clones, 70% to 90% of them detected only once. The leading ten clones occupy 0.45% to 0.55% of the sample. Trimming removed 4 bases from V and 4 bases from J, leaving 13 bases between the germline ends. CDR1 is given as SEHNR and CDR2 as FQNEAQ, both from the germline V gene (reference sequence). From cysteine to phenylalanine, the CDR3 is 14 amino acids long. The entry retains the CDR3 DNA only, 42 bases that are in frame from base 1.

Patients with autoimmune disease history or receiving systemic immunosuppression were excluded from the trial. Peripheral blood for TCR sequencing was collected from all dose cohorts at baseline, on cycle 4 day 1, and on cycle 7 day 1. Samples were obtained from an open-label, multicenter, first-in-human phase I dose-escalation trial of ivuxolimab. Adults with locally advanced or metastatic head and neck squamous cell, hepatocellular, melanoma or renal cell carcinoma were enrolled in the trial. Before TCR sequencing, CD4+ T cells and CD8+ T cells were sorted from peripheral blood as separate populations. Summary of the overall study and its limitations: Low levels of normalized T-cell clonal expansion were also seen in some patients who did not respond. After ivuxolimab, expanded clones were on average more numerous among CD8+ T cells than among CD4+ T cells. In the 0.1-3.0 mg/kg groups, partial responders had among the lowest normalized peripheral clonal expansion, particularly in CD8+ T cells. The antigen specificity of the peripheral T cells that underwent clonal expansion was not determined. Clonal expansion of both CD4+ and CD8+ blood T cells was observed from baseline to week 6 at doses 0.1 to 3.0 mg/kg.

The receptor chain draws on TRBV7-9 and TRBJ1-1; 5 matching bases give a weak D call of TRBD1. The TCR sequence derives from an adult with an advanced solid tumor such as melanoma, head and neck, liver or kidney cancer. The sample in question was CD4+ or CD8+ T cells sorted from blood, obtained in a trial of the OX40 agonist ivuxolimab. The nucleotide sequence reads as follows: TGTGCCAGCAGCTCAGGGTTGGAGGCCACTGAAGCTTTCTTT. The translation is CASSSGLEATEAFF.